The 23 T cell receptor beta chains in this list originate from one sample, sequenced in a study of blood T cell repertoires in COVID-19 (TCRdb year 2020). Library creation used the immunoSEQ multiplex PCR assay. TCRdb stores this immuneACCESS table with in-frame sequences only. Part of the clones is absent; in the studies checked, under half of the shortfall reflects unresolved V genes, and no reason is known for the rest. Within this sample are about 75,000 clones, with 84% of them counted one time only. Of the sample, around 20% falls within the top ten clones. The sample taken for sequencing was peripheral blood. The receptors here all came from a woman in her forties or fifties with acute or convalescent COVID-19.

This clone was seen only a few times. The rearrangement joins TRBV4-3 to TRBJ1-5; no reliable D call. With 0 bases removed from V and 0 bases from J, the gap between germline ends came to 6 bases. CDR1 is LGHNA and CDR2 is YSLEER in the germline V gene. The CDR3 length is 15 residues. For the CDR3, the DNA is TGCGCCAGCAGCCAAGACATCAATAGCAATCAGCCCCAGCATTTT. Translation: CASSQDINSNQPQHF.

The rearrangement links TRBV19 to TRBJ1-5; TRBD1 agrees at 8 bases. The J segment lost 4 bases and the V segment lost 7 bases, leaving 6 bases of the junction unmatched. CDR3 length: 14 amino acids. The germline CDR1 and CDR2 sequences are LNHDA and SQIVND (reference sequence). This CDR3 is CASTDRGLNQPQHF. CDR3 in DNA: TGTGCCAGTACCGACAGGGGTCTGAATCAGCCCCAGCATTTT. Full variable domain (rest looked up from reference TRBV19 and TRBJ1-5): DGGITQSPKYLFRKEGQNVTLSCEQNLNHDAMYWYRQDPGQGLRLIYYSQIVNDFQKGDIAEGYSVSREKKESFPLTVTSAQKNPTAFYLCASTDRGLNQPQHFGDGTRLSIL.

In DNA form, the CDR3 reads TGTGCCAGCAGCCAATTACGGACAGGGGGCTATAATTCACCCCTCCACTTT. It specifies CASSQLRTGGYNSPLHF. The chain carries TRBV14 and TRBJ1-6, with 10 bases fitting TRBD1. J was trimmed by 3 bases and V by 2 bases; bases with no gene match: 4. Germline V gene sequence: CDR1 SGHDN, CDR2 FVKESK. This CDR3 has 17 residues.

The J gene is TRBJ1-5, the V gene TRBV24-1; no clear D gene. Per germline, CDR1 KGHDR and CDR2 SFDVKD. V gave up 10 bases and J gave up 3 bases, with 18 bases separating them. The CDR3 is 15 amino acids. CDR3 DNA sequence: TGTGCCACGAAAGGCGCCCGGGGTTCCAATCAGCCCCAGCATTTT. The encoded protein is CATKGARGSNQPQHF.

The V call is TRBV10-3, the J call TRBJ1-2, with 8 positions matching TRBD1. Germline V gene lookup returns CDR1 ENHRY and CDR2 SYGVKD. This CDR3 has 13 amino acids. V was clipped by 6 bases and J by 8 bases; unmatched bases: 8. The CDR3 DNA sequence: TGTGCCATCAGGGCGGACAGGGAGAGAGGCTACACCTTC. This codes for CAIRADRERGYTF.

Only a few counts were recorded for this clone. J is TRBJ1-5 and V is TRBV2; D possibly corresponds to TRBD1 (6 bases). V was clipped by 5 bases and J by 5 bases, with 19 bases between them. The CDR3 length is 16 residues. The germline CDR1 and CDR2 sequences are SNHLY and FYNNEI. In nucleotides, the CDR3 is TGTGCCAGCAGTTCGACACAGGGCCCCGCCGATCAGCCCCAGCATTTT. Its translation is CASSSTQGPADQPQHF.

CDR3: CASSALSSSDTQYF. The CDR3 DNA follows: TGTGCCAGCAGCGCCCTTTCCTCTTCAGATACGCAGTATTTT. V and J are TRBV9 and TRBJ2-3; D not certain. This CDR3 spans 14 amino acids. Looked up from germline, CDR1 is SGDLS and CDR2 is YYNGEE. With 3 bases removed from V and 4 bases from J, the gap between germline ends came to 12 bases.

The chain couples TRBV5-1 to TRBJ2-1; TRBD2 matches 7 bases. Germline trimming cut 0 bases from V and 8 bases from J; bases unmatched to any gene: 11. CDR1 and CDR2 (germline): SGHRS, YFSETQ. This CDR3 region has 16 residues. The CDR3 bases are TGCGCCAGCAGCTTGGAAGGAGGGAGGGGCGGGGATGAGCAGTTCTTC. As protein: CASSLEGGRGGDEQFF.

The chain couples TRBV7-9 to TRBJ1-2, with D maybe TRBD1 (5 bases). The CDR3 extends over 14 amino acids. Trimming removed 2 bases from V and 5 bases from J, with 12 bases in between. CDR1 and CDR2 from the germline V gene are SEHNR and FQNEAQ (reference sequence). CDR3 region: CASSLMPGNYGYTF. The DNA for the CDR3 is TGTGCCAGCAGCTTAATGCCAGGGAATTATGGCTACACCTTC.

This clone showed up just once. This sequence joins TRBV7-6 and TRBJ2-7; D perhaps matches TRBD1 (6 bases). The CDR3 has 13 amino acids. Germline V gene lookup returns CDR1 SGHVS and CDR2 FNYEAQ. Trimming took 5 bases from V and 2 from J, leaving 10 bases between them. CDR3 region: CASSRGQTYEQYF. The CDR3, as DNA: TGTGCCAGCAGCCGAGGACAGACCTACGAGCAGTACTTC. Full variable domain (outside the CDR3, taken from reference TRBV7-6 and TRBJ2-7): GAGVSQSPRYKVTKRGQDVALRCDPISGHVSLYWYRQALGQGPEFLTYFNYEAQQDKSGLPNDRFSAERPEGSISTLTIQRTEQRDSAMYRCASSRGQTYEQYFGPGTRLTVT.

The chain couples TRBV7-9 to TRBJ2-7; D might be TRBD1 (6 bases). V was shortened by 7 bases and J by 2 bases, with 15 bases between the two germline ends. Germline V lookup: CDR1 SEHNR, CDR2 FQNEAQ (reference sequence). CDR3 size: 14 residues. CDR3 DNA: TGTGCCAGCACCCCGAGGGGACAAGCCTACGAGCAGTACTTC. Translating gives CASTPRGQAYEQYF.

The chain couples TRBV7-8 to TRBJ2-1; 9 nucleotides line up with TRBD2. The germline V gene encodes CDR1 SGHVS and CDR2 FQNEAQ. The J segment lost 4 bases and the V segment lost 2 bases, leaving 3 bases of the junction unmatched. CDR3 size: 15 residues. In nucleotides, the CDR3 is TGTGCCAGCAGCTTATCTAGCGGGGTATACAATGAGCAGTTCTTC. Amino acids: CASSLSSGVYNEQFF.

The CDR3: CASSQGWGQGLQNYGYTF. In DNA, the CDR3 is TGTGCCAGCAGCCAGGGTTGGGGACAGGGCCTTCAAAATTATGGCTACACCTTC. This rearrangement joins TRBV3-1 (or the pseudogene TRBV3-2) to TRBJ1-2; 9 bases align to TRBD1. CDR3 size: 18 residues. Per the germline V gene, CDR1 is LGHDT and CDR2 is YNNKEL (reference sequence). V lost 3 bases, J lost 5 bases, and 16 bases stayed unmatched.

This clone was counted once. The rearrangement uses TRBV3-1 (or the pseudogene TRBV3-2) and TRBJ2-7; possible D gene TRBD2, 5 bases. This CDR3 has 14 residues. V lost 2 bases and J lost 6, with 14 bases in between. The germline V gene encodes CDR1 LGHDT and CDR2 YNNKEL (reference sequence). The CDR3 sequence: CASSQRGQVGEQYF. The DNA of the CDR3 is TGTGCCAGCAGCCAAAGAGGGCAGGTCGGCGAGCAGTACTTC.

DNA for the CDR3: TGTGCCAGCAGTTACGAACGGTTTGAAGCTTTCTTT. Its protein product is CASSYERFEAFF. The chain joins TRBV6-2 or TRBV6-3 to TRBJ1-1; no firm D call. The ends were cut back, 2 bases at V and 7 bases at J, with 8 bases in the middle. Germline CDR1 MNHEY, CDR2 SVGEGT. This CDR3 is built from 12 residues.

The CDR3 nucleotides read TGTGGCGGGACAGAGAACACCGGGGAGCTGTTTTTT. This sequence encodes CGGTENTGELFF. The genes are TRBV7-9 and TRBJ2-2; D possibly corresponds to TRBD1 (7 bases). The CDR3 extends over 12 amino acids. Germline-derived CDR1 and CDR2 are SEHNR and FQNEAQ (reference sequence).

V is TRBV6-2 or TRBV6-3 and J is TRBJ2-1, with 10 positions matching TRBD2. Germline V lookup: CDR1 MNHEY, CDR2 SVGEGT. Trimming at V came to 4 bases and at J to 0 bases, leaving 9 bases not matched to a gene. The CDR3 sequence is 18 residues long. The CDR3 protein is CASSSSSGRISSYNEQFF. The CDR3, as DNA: TGTGCCAGCAGTTCCAGTAGCGGGAGGATCTCCTCCTACAATGAGCAGTTCTTC.

V is TRBV29-1 and J is TRBJ2-3; D ambiguous. CDR1 is SQVTM, CDR2 ANQGSEA, per germline. The V end lost 8 bases, the J end lost 2 bases, and 11 bases lay between the germline ends. There are 12 residues in the CDR3. For the CDR3, the DNA is TGCAGCACCCTATTCTTCACAGATACGCAGTATTTT. Protein product: CSTLFFTDTQYF.

This rearrangement joins TRBV19 to TRBJ2-7, with 10 bases fitting TRBD2. V lost 4 bases and J lost 6; bases outside the gene matches: 6. The CDR3 is 14 amino acids. The germline CDR1 and CDR2 sequences are LNHDA and SQIVND (reference sequence). The CDR3 DNA follows: TGTGCCAGTAGTAAACTAGCGGGGCCACTCGAGCAGTACTTC. Translation gives CASSKLAGPLEQYF.

The chain uses TRBV4-1 and TRBJ2-1; D gene uncertain. The CDR3 is 12 amino acids. Germline V gene data show CDR1 as MGHRA and CDR2 as YSYEKL. V was trimmed by 0 bases and J by 9 bases, leaving 6 bases between them. The CDR3 DNA reads as TGCGCCAGCAGCCAAGATCCAGGTGAGCAGTTCTTC. It yields the protein CASSQDPGEQFF.

This clone was found a few times. The chain links TRBV5-6 to TRBJ1-2; D gene ambiguous. This CDR3 is built from 15 residues. CDR1 and CDR2 (germline): SGHDT, YYEEEE. Trimming removed 0 bases from V and 4 bases from J, with 13 bases in between. The CDR3 DNA reads as TGTGCCAGCAGCTTGGTACGAGGCCGGGGCTATGGCTACACCTTC. Translating it yields CASSLVRGRGYGYTF.

The chain carries TRBV11-2 and TRBJ1-4, with 12 nucleotides matching TRBD1. This CDR3 spans 14 amino acids. The germline V gene encodes CDR1 SGHAT and CDR2 FQNNGV. With V trimmed by 4 bases and J by 10 bases, 4 bases remained unmatched. The CDR3 here is CASSSRDRGRKLFF. The CDR3 DNA reads TGTGCCAGCAGCTCCCGGGACAGGGGGCGAAAACTGTTTTTT.

The DNA for the CDR3 is TGTGCCAGCAGCACTAGACAGGGGGCTGGCTACACCTTC. It codes for CASSTRQGAGYTF. The J gene is TRBJ1-2, the V gene TRBV11-2; 10 positions match TRBD1. This CDR3 comprises 13 residues. V shed 5 bases, J shed 7 bases, and the junction held 4 bases outside the gene matches. Germline loops: CDR1 SGHAT, CDR2 FQNNGV.